The 6 T cell receptor beta chains below all came from one sample that was sequenced in a study of blood T cell repertoires in COVID-19. The assay was immunoSEQ multiplex PCR, and TCRdb's table has in-frame clones only and misses some. The sample carries 150,000 to 200,000 clones, approximately 86% recorded once. Sequenced input: peripheral blood. The source of these receptors is a woman aged 80 or older in a cohort sampled during active or convalescent COVID-19.

The genes are TRBV5-1 and TRBJ1-2, with 7 bases matching TRBD1. Trimming removed 5 bases from V and 4 bases from J; junction bases left unmatched: 11. The CDR3 sequence is 15 residues long. The germline CDR1 and CDR2 sequences are SGHRS and YFSETQ. The CDR3 DNA is TGCGCCAGCAGTGTGGACAGGACTACTCTCTATGGCTACACCTTC. This sequence encodes CASSVDRTTLYGYTF.

The chain uses TRBV24-1 and TRBJ2-1, with 11 nucleotides matching TRBD1. This CDR3 is built from 16 residues. Trimming took 4 bases from V and 5 from J; bases not matched to a gene: 6. Germline V lookup: CDR1 KGHDR, CDR2 SFDVKD. CDR3 protein: CATSDRTGGQDNEQFF. Written as DNA, the CDR3 is TGTGCCACCAGTGACCGGACAGGGGGCCAAGACAATGAGCAGTTCTTC.

The chain employs TRBV5-1 and TRBJ2-1; 10 bases agree with TRBD2. With V trimmed by 4 bases and J by 5 bases, 6 bases remained unmatched. The CDR3 has 15 residues. The germline CDR1 and CDR2 sequences are SGHRS and YFSETQ. The CDR3 DNA reads TGCGCCAGCAGCGTCACCGGGACTAGCGACAATGAGCAGTTCTTC. Translation gives CASSVTGTSDNEQFF.

The rearrangement joins TRBV6-5 to TRBJ1-4; 9 bases line up with TRBD1. Unmatched junction bases numbered 7, after V lost 9 bases and J lost 8 bases. The CDR3 length is 13 residues. The germline gives CDR1 MNHEY, CDR2 SVGAGI. DNA for the CDR3: TGTGCCAGTGGGGGGACAGGGAGGGAAAAACTGTTTTTT. Translating gives CASGGTGREKLFF.

This chain connects TRBV4-1 to TRBJ1-5; D is perhaps TRBD1 (5 bases). The CDR3 length is 16 residues. The germline CDR1 and CDR2 sequences are MGHRA and YSYEKL. Trimming removed 1 base at V and 2 bases at J, with 12 bases between. CDR3 amino acids: CASSQVSGEGNQPQHF. In DNA form, the CDR3 reads TGCGCCAGCAGCCAAGTTTCGGGGGAAGGCAATCAGCCCCAGCATTTT.

The rearrangement links TRBV24-1 to TRBJ2-1, with 13 bases fitting TRBD2. Germline V CDR1 and CDR2: KGHDR, SFDVKD. Unmatched junction bases numbered 13, after V lost 9 bases and J lost 9 bases. The CDR3 length is 16 residues. The CDR3 sequence: CATGTWTSGRGVEQFF. The CDR3 DNA reads TGTGCCACCGGGACCTGGACTAGCGGGAGAGGGGTTGAGCAGTTCTTC.